Included here is one T cell receptor (beta chain) sequence, with context. The germline V gene has CDR1 LNHDA and CDR2 SQIVND (reference sequence). The CDR3 is 15 residues long. Trimming removed 5 bases at V and 0 bases at J, with 11 bases between. Using immunoSEQ multiplex PCR, the repertoire was profiled, and TCRdb retains in-frame clones only, with some absent. Of over 110,000 clones in the sample, around 92% were seen once. This entry belongs to a study of T cell responses to AZD1222 COVID-19 vaccine. The source material was peripheral blood, sampled after recovery from COVID-19. The sequence was collected from an adult who had recovered from COVID-19. The gene calls are TRBV19 and TRBJ2-1; D is ambiguous. CDR3 residues: CASSGTPSSYNEQFF. The CDR3 DNA follows: TGTGCCAGTAGTGGTACGCCGAGCTCCTACAATGAGCAGTTCTTC.